One T cell receptor (beta chain) is described in this entry. Its target is unknown. The source of the sample is a study of graft-versus-host responses after intestinal transplantation. Repertoires were generated with immunoSEQ multiplex PCR, while TCRdb's copy carries only in-frame clones and drops some. The data hold around 93,000 clones, with 80% to 95% observed a single time. The germline V gene has CDR1 GTSNPN and CDR2 SVGIG (reference sequence). This CDR3 is 16 amino acids long. Trimming removed 2 bases from V and 4 bases from J; junction bases left unmatched: 12. The TCR was taken from a human donor who received an intestinal transplant. Sample: unstimulated CD8+ T cells sorted from spleen or lymph node cells, taken before intestinal transplant. The rearrangement joins TRBV30 to TRBJ2-5, with TRBD1 matching 8 bases. CDR3 region: CAWSLTPGGVRETQYF. The CDR3 DNA reads as TGTGCCTGGAGTTTGACCCCAGGGGGCGTAAGAGAGACCCAGTACTTC.